These T cell receptor beta chains were read from a single sample in a study of control samples from healthy donors and cancer patients. The method was immunoSEQ multiplex PCR; TCRdb's version includes in-frame clones alone and lacks a portion of them. The sample records some 140,000 clones, roughly 90% being singletons. Sequenced input: blood. The source is a man aged 25 to 40 in good health. Both conserved end residues are part of each CDR3. The D gene is left open where the match is weak. Only some rows state a clone size, as once, few, many or a class for expanded clones.

.	TRBD2	TRBJ2-1	TRBV24-1	TGTGCCACCAGTGATGTAGCGGGAGGTTACAATGAGCAGTTCTTC	CATSDVAGGYNEQFF
.	.	TRBJ2-2	TRBV4-1	TGCGCCAGCAGCCAAGGCAGGGGAGGTTCCGGGGAGCTGTTTTTT	CASSQGRGGSGELFF
once	TRBD2	TRBJ2-1	TRBV9	TGTGCCAGCAGCGTAGTAGCGGGAGGGAACAATGAGCAGTTCTTC	CASSVVAGGNNEQFF
.	.	TRBJ1-1	TRBV5-4	TGTGCCAGCAGCTTGGTGGGGGGAGTCACTGAAGCTTTCTTT	CASSLVGGVTEAFF
.	.	TRBJ2-6	TRBV30	TGTGCCTGGAGTGTGGCAGCAGCACAAACTTTC	CAWSVAAAQTF
.	.	TRBJ2-3	TRBV6-4	TGTGCCAGCAGTGACTCAGTGGGAGGCACAGATACGCAGTATTTT	CASSDSVGGTDTQYF
.	.	TRBJ1-1	TRBV28	TGTGCCAGCAGTGCCACCAAGGCGAACACTGAAGCTTTCTTT	CASSATKANTEAFF
.	.	TRBJ2-5	TRBV2	TGTGCCAGCAGCCCGGGGTGGGTTGATACCCAGTACTTC	CASSPGWVDTQYF
.	.	TRBJ1-2	TRBV28	TGTGCCAGCAGTGATCCCATCCGCCGGTATGGCTACACCTTC	CASSDPIRRYGYTF
.	TRBD2	TRBJ2-7	TRBV6-5	TGTGCCAGCAGAAAACTTAGCGGGAGCTCCTACGAGCAGTACTTC	CASRKLSGSSYEQYF
once	.	TRBJ2-5	TRBV11-3	TGTGCCAGCAGCCCACGGGACAAGGGGGAGACCCAGTACTTC	CASSPRDKGETQYF
.	TRBD1	TRBJ2-7	TRBV2	TGTGCCAGCAGTGACGACAGGGACGAGCAGTACTTC	CASSDDRDEQYF
.	.	TRBJ2-1	TRBV9	TGTGCCAGCAGCGTACGAGGGGAGTACAATGAGCAGTTCTTC	CASSVRGEYNEQFF
.	TRBD1	TRBJ1-2	TRBV2	TGTGCCAGCAGTGAGACAGGGTGGTATGGCTACACCTTC	CASSETGWYGYTF
.	.	TRBJ1-1	TRBV19	TGTGCCAGTAGTATTTACGGGGGGAGCCAAAACACTGAAGCTTTCTTT	CASSIYGGSQNTEAFF
.	.	TRBJ2-3	TRBV18	TGTGCCAGCTCCCAAACGCTGGGGTCAGATACGCAGTATTTT	CASSQTLGSDTQYF
.	TRBD1	TRBJ1-2	TRBV7-9	TGTGCCAGCAGCGGGACAGGGGGCGGCTATGGCTACACCTTC	CASSGTGGGYGYTF
.	TRBD2	TRBJ2-3	TRBV5-1	TGCGCCAGCACGACAGGGGTTCTAGCGGGAGTCGTAGATACGCAGTATTTT	CASTTGVLAGVVDTQYF
.	.	TRBJ2-4	TRBV4-2	TGTGCCAGCAGCCAAGATGGGACCTCGGGCCATAACATTCAGTACTTC	CASSQDGTSGHNIQYF
once	.	TRBJ1-1	TRBV30	TGTGCCTGGAGTGTACAGAATGGGGGCACTGAAGCTTTCTTT	CAWSVQNGGTEAFF
.	.	TRBJ1-2	TRBV5-4	TGTGCCAGCAGCTTCGTCGGGCGTAACTATGGCTACACCTTC	CASSFVGRNYGYTF
.	TRBD2	TRBJ2-1	TRBV6-5	TGTGCCAGCAGCACTAGCGGAATTCACAATGAGCAGTTCTTC	CASSTSGIHNEQFF
.	.	TRBJ2-1	TRBV27	TGTGCCAGCAACAAACTGGGCAGCTCCTACAATGAGCAGTTCTTC	CASNKLGSSYNEQFF
.	TRBD1	TRBJ1-3	TRBV2	TGTGCCAGCAGCGGCGGTTCAGGGGGGAGAGGAAACACCATATATTTT	CASSGGSGGRGNTIYF
.	.	TRBJ1-2	TRBV6-2/TRBV6-3	TGTGCCAGCAGTTACTCGACTTTTTATGGCTACACCTTC	CASSYSTFYGYTF
.	TRBD1	TRBJ1-2	TRBV30	TGTGCCTGGAGTGTAGGTCAGGGGGATGGCTACACCTTC	CAWSVGQGDGYTF
.	.	TRBJ1-3	TRBV15	TGTGCCACCAGCAGAGATCGTGGGCCTGGAAACACCATATATTTT	CATSRDRGPGNTIYF
once	TRBD2	TRBJ2-5	TRBV15	TGTGCCACCAGCAGAGAGGGGTTAGCGGGAATGGAGACCCAGTACTTC	CATSREGLAGMETQYF
.	.	TRBJ1-1	TRBV28	TGTGCCAGCAGGCCGGGGGTGATTGGGACTGAAGCTTTCTTT	CASRPGVIGTEAFF
few	.	TRBJ1-4	TRBV6-1	TGTGCCAGCAGTGAAGCGGTCGGGGGAAATGAAAAACTGTTTTTT	CASSEAVGGNEKLFF
.	TRBD1	TRBJ2-5	TRBV19	TGTGCCAGTAGAGATAAGGGACAGGGGGCTGGGGAGACCCAGTACTTC	CASRDKGQGAGETQYF
.	TRBD1	TRBJ1-5	TRBV2	TGTGCCAGTAGGGACAGGGCCAATCAGCCCCAGCATTTT	CASRDRANQPQHF
.	.	TRBJ2-2	TRBV6-6	TGTGCCAGCAGTTACTCTGGGAACACCGGGGAGCTGTTTTTT	CASSYSGNTGELFF
.	.	TRBJ1-2	TRBV3-1/TRBV3-2	TGTGCCAGCAGCCAAGATGCATCAGCTAACTATGGCTACACCTTC	CASSQDASANYGYTF
.	.	TRBJ1-2	TRBV11-2	TGTGCCAGCAGCTTAGAGGCAGCCCTCGTCGGCTACACCTTC	CASSLEAALVGYTF
.	.	TRBJ2-7	TRBV28	TGTGCCAGCAGCACCCGATCTTGGCAGTACTTC	CASSTRSWQYF
.	.	TRBJ1-5	TRBV27	TGTGCCAGCAGTTTTGGGGGAGAGGGCAATCAGCCCCAGCATTTT	CASSFGGEGNQPQHF
.	TRBD1	TRBJ2-5	TRBV9	TGTGCCAGCAGCCAGACAGGGCCCGAAGAGACCCAGTACTTC	CASSQTGPEETQYF
.	TRBD2	TRBJ2-7	TRBV27	TGTGCCAGCAGTTTGGCGCCTAGCGGGGCCTACGAGCAGTACTTC	CASSLAPSGAYEQYF
.	.	TRBJ2-2	TRBV27	TGTGCCAGTAGTTTCGGAACCGGGGAGCTGTTTTTT	CASSFGTGELFF
.	TRBD2	TRBJ2-1	TRBV7-9	TGTGCCAGCAGGCCTCCCCCGGGACTAGCCCTCAATGAGCAGTTCTTC	CASRPPPGLALNEQFF